This TCR beta chain stems from a study of lymphopenia after photon versus proton radiotherapy. Study-level findings and limits: After lymphocyte nadir, photon-treated repertoires showed oligoclonal expansion, especially CD8+ Temra. Proton therapy kept repertoires fairly stable, unlike photons, which gained effector/memory cells.

The table came from immunoSEQ multiplex PCR; TCRdb's copy has only in-frame clones and leaves some out. Among tens of thousands of clones, 70% to 90% were seen once, and the ten largest hold about 2.5%. For this clone: What it binds is not known.

V was clipped by 0 bases and J by 2 bases, with 14 bases between them. CDR3 size: 18 residues. Germline lookup yields CDR1 LGHNA and CDR2 YNFKEQ. The TCR was taken from a man between 35 and 55 years old with gastric cancer. The material was peripheral blood, obtained from a patient treated with photon-based radiotherapy. The chain links TRBV4-2 to TRBJ1-6; TRBD1 might be the D (6 bases). The CDR3 protein is CASSQDLQGPTYNSPLHF. The CDR3 DNA reads as TGTGCCAGCAGCCAAGATCTTCAGGGGCCCACCTATAATTCACCCCTCCACTTT.